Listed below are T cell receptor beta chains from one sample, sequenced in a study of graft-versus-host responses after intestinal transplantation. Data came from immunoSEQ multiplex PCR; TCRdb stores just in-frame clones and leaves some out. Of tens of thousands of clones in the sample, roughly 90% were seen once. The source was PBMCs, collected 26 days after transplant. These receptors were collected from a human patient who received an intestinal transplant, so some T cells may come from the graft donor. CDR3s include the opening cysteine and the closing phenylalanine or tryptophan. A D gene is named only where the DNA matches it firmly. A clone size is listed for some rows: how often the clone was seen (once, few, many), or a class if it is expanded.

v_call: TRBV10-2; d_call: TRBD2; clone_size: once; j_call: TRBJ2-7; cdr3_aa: CASNGLAGSYEQYF; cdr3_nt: TGCGCCAGCAACGGACTAGCGGGATCCTACGAGCAGTACTTC
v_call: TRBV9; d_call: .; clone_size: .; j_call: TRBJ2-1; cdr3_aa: CASSDYQGPYNEQFF; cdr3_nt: TGTGCCAGCAGCGACTACCAGGGGCCCTACAATGAGCAGTTCTTC
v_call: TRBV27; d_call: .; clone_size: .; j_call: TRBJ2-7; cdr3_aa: CASSLSERGHEQYF; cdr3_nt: TGTGCCAGCAGTTTATCGGAAAGGGGCCACGAGCAGTACTTC
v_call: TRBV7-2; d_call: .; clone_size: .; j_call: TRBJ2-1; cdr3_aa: CASSSRQSSYNEQFF; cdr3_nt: TGTGCCAGCAGCTCTAGACAGAGCTCCTACAATGAGCAGTTCTTC
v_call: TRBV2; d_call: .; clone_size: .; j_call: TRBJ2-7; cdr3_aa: CASRVLSLYEQYF; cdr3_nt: TGTGCCAGCAGGGTGTTATCCCTCTACGAGCAGTACTTC
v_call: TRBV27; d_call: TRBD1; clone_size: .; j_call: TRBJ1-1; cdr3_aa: CASSLNRGPGTEAFF; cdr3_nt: TGTGCCAGCAGTCTAAACAGGGGGCCAGGGACTGAAGCTTTCTTT
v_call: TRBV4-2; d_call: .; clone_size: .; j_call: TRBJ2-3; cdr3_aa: CASSPGSTDTQYF; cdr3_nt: TGTGCCAGCAGCCCCGGGAGCACAGATACGCAGTATTTT
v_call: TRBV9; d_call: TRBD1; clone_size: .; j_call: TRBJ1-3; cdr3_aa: CASSPSGGFGNTIYF; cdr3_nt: TGTGCCAGCAGCCCGTCAGGGGGTTTTGGAAACACCATATATTTT
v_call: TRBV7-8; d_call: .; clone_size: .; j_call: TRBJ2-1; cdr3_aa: CASSQYSSAPWQFF; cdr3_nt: TGTGCCAGCAGCCAATATTCTAGCGCCCCATGGCAGTTCTTC
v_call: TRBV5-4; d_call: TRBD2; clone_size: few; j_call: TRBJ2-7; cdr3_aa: CASSLTAGRGEWYF; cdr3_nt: TGTGCCAGCAGCTTGACGGCGGGACGGGGGGAGTGGTACTTC
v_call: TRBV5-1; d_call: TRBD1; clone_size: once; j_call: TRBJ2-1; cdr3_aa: CASSSYPGQGANEQFF; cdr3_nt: TGCGCCAGCAGCAGCTATCCGGGACAGGGTGCAAATGAGCAGTTCTTC
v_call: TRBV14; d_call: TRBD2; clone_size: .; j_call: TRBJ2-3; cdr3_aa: CASSQVSSGGPDTQYF; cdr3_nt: TGTGCCAGCAGCCAAGTTTCCAGCGGGGGCCCAGATACGCAGTATTTT
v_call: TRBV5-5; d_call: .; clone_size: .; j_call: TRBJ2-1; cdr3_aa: CASTLGRNEQFF; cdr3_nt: TGTGCCAGCACCCTGGGGAGGAATGAGCAGTTCTTC
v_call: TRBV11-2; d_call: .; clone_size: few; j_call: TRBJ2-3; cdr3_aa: CASSLVSVSSTDTQYF; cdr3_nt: TGTGCCAGCAGCTTAGTTAGCGTCTCAAGCACAGATACGCAGTATTTT
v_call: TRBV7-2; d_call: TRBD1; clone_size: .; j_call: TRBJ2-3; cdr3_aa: CASSLDGQAADTQYF; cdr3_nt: TGTGCCAGCAGCTTAGATGGACAGGCGGCAGATACGCAGTATTTT
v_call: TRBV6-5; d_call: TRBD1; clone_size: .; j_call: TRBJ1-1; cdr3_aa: CASSLGQSNTEAFF; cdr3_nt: TGTGCCAGCAGCCTGGGACAGTCTAACACTGAAGCTTTCTTT
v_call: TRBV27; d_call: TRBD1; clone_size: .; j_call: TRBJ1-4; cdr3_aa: CASSPTGTVSLMEVFF; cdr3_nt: TGTGCCAGCAGTCCGACCGGGACAGTCTCTCTTATGGAGGTGTTTTTT
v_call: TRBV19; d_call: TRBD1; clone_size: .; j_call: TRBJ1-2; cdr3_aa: CASSPGQGIYGYTF; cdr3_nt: TGTGCCAGTAGTCCAGGACAGGGGATCTATGGCTACACCTTC
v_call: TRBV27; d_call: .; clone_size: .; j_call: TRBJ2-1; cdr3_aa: CASSPAPDYANEQFF; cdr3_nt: TGTGCCAGCAGCCCCGCCCCGGACTACGCCAATGAGCAGTTCTTC
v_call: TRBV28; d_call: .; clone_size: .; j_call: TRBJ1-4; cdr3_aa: CASSTTGPSEKLFF; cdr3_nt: TGTGCCAGCAGCACAACAGGCCCGAGTGAAAAACTGTTTTTT
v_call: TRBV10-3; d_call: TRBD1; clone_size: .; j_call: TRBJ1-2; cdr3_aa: CAISEPDRDGYTF; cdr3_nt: TGTGCCATCAGTGAACCGGACAGGGATGGCTACACCTTC
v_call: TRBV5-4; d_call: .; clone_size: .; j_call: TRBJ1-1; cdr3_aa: CASSFWQGTEAFF; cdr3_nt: TGTGCCAGCAGCTTCTGGCAGGGAACTGAAGCTTTCTTT
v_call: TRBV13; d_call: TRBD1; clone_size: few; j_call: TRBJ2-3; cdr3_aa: CASSTRDRGSTDTQYF; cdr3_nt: TGTGCCAGCAGCACCCGAGACAGGGGATCCACAGATACGCAGTATTTT
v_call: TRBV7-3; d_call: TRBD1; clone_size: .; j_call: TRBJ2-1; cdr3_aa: CASSPGQVLNNEQFF; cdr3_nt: TGTGCCAGCAGTCCGGGACAGGTCCTTAACAATGAGCAGTTCTTC
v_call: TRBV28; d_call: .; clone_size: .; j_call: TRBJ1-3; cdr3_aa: CASSLTTASSGNTIYF; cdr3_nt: TGTGCCAGCAGTCTGACAACCGCGAGCTCTGGAAACACCATATATTTT
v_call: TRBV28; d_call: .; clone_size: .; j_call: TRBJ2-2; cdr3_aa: CASSPLWGEGLSTDTGELFF; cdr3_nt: TGTGCCAGCAGCCCCCTTTGGGGTGAGGGTTTAAGTACGGACACCGGGGAGCTGTTTTTT
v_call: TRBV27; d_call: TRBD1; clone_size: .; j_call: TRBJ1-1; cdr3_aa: CASSSRQGMNTEAFF; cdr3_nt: TGTGCCAGCAGTTCCCGACAGGGAATGAACACTGAAGCTTTCTTT
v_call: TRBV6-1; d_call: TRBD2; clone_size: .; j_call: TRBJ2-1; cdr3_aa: CASSTTSGGPGEQFF; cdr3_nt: TGTGCCAGCAGCACGACTAGCGGGGGGCCAGGGGAGCAGTTCTTC
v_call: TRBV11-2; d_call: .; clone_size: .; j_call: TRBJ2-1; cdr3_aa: CASSAVTINLDNEQFF; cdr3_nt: TGTGCCAGCAGCGCCGTGACAATTAATCTCGACAATGAGCAGTTCTTC
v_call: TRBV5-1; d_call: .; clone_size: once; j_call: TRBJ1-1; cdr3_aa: CASYGWGEGMNTEAFF; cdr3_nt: TGCGCCAGCTACGGATGGGGTGAGGGAATGAACACTGAAGCTTTCTTT
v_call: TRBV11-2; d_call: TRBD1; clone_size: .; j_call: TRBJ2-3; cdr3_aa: CASSLGTGVSTDTQYF; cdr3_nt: TGTGCCAGCAGCTTAGGTACAGGGGTGAGCACAGATACGCAGTATTTT
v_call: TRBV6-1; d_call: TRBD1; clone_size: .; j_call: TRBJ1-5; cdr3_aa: CASSDAFGTGVF; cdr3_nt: TGTGCCAGCAGTGATGCTTTTGGGACAGGCGTTTTT
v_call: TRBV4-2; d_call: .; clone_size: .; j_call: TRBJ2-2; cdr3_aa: CASSPQGNTGELFF; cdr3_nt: TGTGCCAGCAGCCCGCAGGGGAACACCGGGGAGCTGTTTTTT
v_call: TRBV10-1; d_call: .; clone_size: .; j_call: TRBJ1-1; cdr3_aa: CASSKTGGNTEAFF; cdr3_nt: TGCGCCAGCAGTAAGACAGGAGGGAACACTGAAGCTTTCTTT
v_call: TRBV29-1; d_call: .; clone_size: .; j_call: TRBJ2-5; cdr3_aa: CSVIVDYGSETQYF; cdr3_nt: TGCAGCGTTATTGTGGACTATGGTTCGGAGACCCAGTACTTC
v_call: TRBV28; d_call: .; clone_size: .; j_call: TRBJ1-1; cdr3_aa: CASNPTVADTEAFF; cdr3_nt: TGTGCCAGCAACCCGACAGTAGCAGACACTGAAGCTTTCTTT
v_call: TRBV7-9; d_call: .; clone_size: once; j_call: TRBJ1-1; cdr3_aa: CASSFGTSPPEGPEAFF; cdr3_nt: TGTGCCAGCAGCTTTGGGACATCCCCCCCCGAGGGCCCTGAAGCTTTCTTT
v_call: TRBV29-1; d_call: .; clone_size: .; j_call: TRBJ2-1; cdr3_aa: CSVLGAGSNEQFF; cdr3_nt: TGCAGCGTTTTGGGGGCAGGGAGCAATGAGCAGTTCTTC
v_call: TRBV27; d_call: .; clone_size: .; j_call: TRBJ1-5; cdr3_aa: CASSLGGGQPQHF; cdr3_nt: TGTGCCAGCAGTTTGGGGGGGGGCCAGCCCCAGCATTTT
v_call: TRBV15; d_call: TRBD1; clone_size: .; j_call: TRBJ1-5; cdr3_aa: CATSRSRGDSQPQHF; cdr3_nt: TGTGCCACCAGCAGATCCCGCGGGGACAGTCAGCCCCAGCATTTT
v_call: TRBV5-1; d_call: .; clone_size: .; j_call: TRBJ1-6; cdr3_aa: CASSLVGAGSPLHF; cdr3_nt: TGCGCCAGCAGCTTGGTAGGGGCAGGGTCACCCCTCCACTTT
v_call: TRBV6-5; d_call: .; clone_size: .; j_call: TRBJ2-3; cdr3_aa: CASSFYGDTQYF; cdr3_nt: TGTGCCAGCAGTTTCTACGGAGATACGCAGTATTTT
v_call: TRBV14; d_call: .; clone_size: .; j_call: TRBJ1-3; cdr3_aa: CASSLLSGNTIYF; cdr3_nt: TGTGCCAGCAGCCTCCTCTCTGGAAACACCATATATTTT
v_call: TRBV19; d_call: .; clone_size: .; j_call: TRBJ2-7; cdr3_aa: CASSMTGSSYEQYF; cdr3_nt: TGTGCCAGTAGTATGACAGGTAGCTCCTACGAGCAGTACTTC
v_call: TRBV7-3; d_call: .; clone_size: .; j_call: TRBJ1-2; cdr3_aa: CASSFQGEGYTF; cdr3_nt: TGTGCCAGCAGCTTCCAGGGTGAAGGCTACACCTTC
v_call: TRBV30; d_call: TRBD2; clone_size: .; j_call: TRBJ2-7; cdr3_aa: CAWSVVGLAGLAGHEQYF; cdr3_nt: TGTGCCTGGAGTGTAGTCGGCCTAGCGGGGTTGGCTGGCCACGAGCAGTACTTC
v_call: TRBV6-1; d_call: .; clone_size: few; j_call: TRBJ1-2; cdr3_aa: CASSEGTALTHGYTF; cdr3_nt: TGTGCCAGCAGTGAAGGGACTGCCCTAACCCATGGCTACACCTTC
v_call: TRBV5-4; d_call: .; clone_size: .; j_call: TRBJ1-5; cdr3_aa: CASSNRDQPQHF; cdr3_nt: TGTGCCAGCAGCAACAGGGACCAGCCCCAGCATTTT
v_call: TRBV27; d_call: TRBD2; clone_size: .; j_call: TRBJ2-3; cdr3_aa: CASSWRGGRPDTQYF; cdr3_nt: TGTGCCAGCAGCTGGCGGGGGGGTCGCCCAGATACGCAGTATTTT
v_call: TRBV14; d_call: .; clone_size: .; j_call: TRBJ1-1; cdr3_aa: CASSPQGWTEAFF; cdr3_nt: TGTGCCAGCAGCCCCCAGGGGTGGACTGAAGCTTTCTTT
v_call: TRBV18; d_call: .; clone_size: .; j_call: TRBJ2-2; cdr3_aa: CASSPETSPNTGELFF; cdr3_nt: TGTGCCAGCTCACCGGAGACGAGCCCGAACACCGGGGAGCTGTTTTTT
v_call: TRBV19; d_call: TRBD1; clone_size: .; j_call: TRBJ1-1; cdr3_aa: CASNYRGFGNTEAFF; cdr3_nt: TGTGCCAGTAATTACAGGGGATTTGGCAACACTGAAGCTTTCTTT
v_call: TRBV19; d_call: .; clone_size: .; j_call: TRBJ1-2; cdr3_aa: CASSQGEGYTF; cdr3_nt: TGTGCCAGTAGCCAAGGGGAAGGCTACACCTTC
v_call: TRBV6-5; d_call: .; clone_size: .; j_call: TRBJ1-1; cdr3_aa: CASSRVPNTEAFF; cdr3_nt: TGTGCCAGCAGCAGGGTCCCGAACACTGAAGCTTTCTTT
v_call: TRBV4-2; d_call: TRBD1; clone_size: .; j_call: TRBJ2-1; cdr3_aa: CASSQESSGQDNEQFF; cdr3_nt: TGTGCCAGCAGCCAAGAATCCTCGGGACAGGACAATGAGCAGTTCTTC
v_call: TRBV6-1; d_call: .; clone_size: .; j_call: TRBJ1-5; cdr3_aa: CASSEAGRENQPQHF; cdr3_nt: TGTGCCAGCAGTGAAGCAGGGCGGGAAAATCAGCCCCAGCATTTT